Sequencing of this T cell receptor (beta chain) was carried out in a study of T cells in narcolepsy. The assay was immunoSEQ multiplex PCR, and TCRdb's table has in-frame clones only and misses some. Seen here are about 30,000 clones, about 85% observed once, and the top ten hold approximately 1%. Trimming took off 7 bases at V and 4 bases at J, with 16 bases between the two ends. This CDR3 comprises 15 residues. In germline, CDR1 is MDHEN, CDR2 SYDVKM. The rearrangement links TRBV28 to TRBJ2-2; possible D gene TRBD1, 6 bases. Sample: CD45RA- memory CD4+ T cells from PBMCs. This receptor was identified in a human donor with narcolepsy. CDR3 loop: CASKAQGIGTGELFF. DNA for the CDR3: TGTGCCAGCAAGGCTCAGGGGATAGGCACCGGGGAGCTGTTTTTT.